The 25 T cell receptor beta chains listed next were all sequenced from one sample in a study of blood T cells in healthy people across ages. Through a sample-barcoded 5' primer and a J-beta primer mix, a second PCR was run for about 6 to 12 cycles. TCRdb analysed the 5' RACE reads with MiXCR anew, one entry per CDR3 protein. The table lists roughly 650,000 distinct CDR3 sequences, around 32% of them singletons, with 15% in the top ten. Material for sequencing was blood. All receptors derive from an elderly woman in good health.

A note on this clonotype: This may be a read error: a much more frequent sequence differs by one nucleotide. This chain's CDR3 is CASSEELNTEAFF. CDR3 nucleotide sequence: TGTGCCAGTAGTGAGGAATTGAACACTGAAGCTTTCTTT. This sequence joins TRBV19 and TRBJ1-1; D is unresolved. The CDR3 runs to 13 residues. Germline CDR1 LNHDA, CDR2 SQIVND (reference sequence). Trimming took off 5 bases at V and 0 bases at J, with 7 bases between the two ends.

The chain recombines TRBV13 with TRBJ2-1; unclear D gene. Looked up from germline, CDR1 is PRHDT and CDR2 is FYEKMQ (reference sequence). V was clipped by 2 bases and J by 5 bases, with 7 bases between them. This CDR3 is 13 amino acids long. CDR3 region: CASSLKGHNEQFF. The CDR3 DNA sequence: TGTGCCAGCAGCTTAAAAGGGCACAATGAGCAGTTCTTC.

This rearrangement joins TRBV7-2 to TRBJ2-7; 7 nucleotides match TRBD2. The CDR3 spans 14 residues. V lost 5 bases to trimming and J lost 3 bases; unmatched junction nucleotides: 7. The germline gives CDR1 SGHTA, CDR2 FQGNSA. The CDR3 DNA reads TGTGCCAGCAGCAGAGAAGCTAGCGGCTACGAGCAGTACTTC. Protein sequence: CASSREASGYEQYF. Looking up the rest from reference TRBV7-2 and TRBJ2-7 gives the full variable domain: GAGVSQSPSNKVTEKGKDVELRCDPISGHTALYWYRQSLGQGLEFLIYFQGNSAPDKSGLPSDRFSAERTGGSVSTLTIQRTQQEDSAVYLCASSREASGYEQYFGPGTRLTVT.

The CDR3 coding sequence is TGTGCCAGCAGTGTGACAGGGGAGACTCTATCGGCTGGCTACACCTTC. Translating it yields CASSVTGETLSAGYTF. This sequence joins TRBV2 and TRBJ1-2, with 8 bases matching TRBD1. Trimming took 4 bases from V and 7 from J; bases not matched to a gene: 14. Germline V gene data show CDR1 as SNHLY and CDR2 as FYNNEI. This CDR3 region has 16 residues.

This clonotype was seen repeatedly, ten times or more. The DNA for the CDR3 is TGCGCCAGCAGCCAGGGGGACAGGGGGCTGGAGACCCAGTACTTC. The encoded protein is CASSQGDRGLETQYF. The chain has TRBV4-3 and TRBJ2-5, with 12 bases fitting TRBD1. The CDR3 covers 15 residues. J was trimmed by 5 bases and V by 3 bases; bases with no gene match: 4. Germline V lookup: CDR1 LGHNA, CDR2 YSLEER.

About this clonotype itself: One base away lies a much larger clone, so this may be a sequencing read error. The gene calls are TRBV2 and TRBJ2-1, with 8 bases matching TRBD2. The CDR3 is 19 residues long. Germline V lookup: CDR1 SNHLY, CDR2 FYNNEI. The CDR3: CASCEAASGLTSSYNEQFF. The DNA for the CDR3 is TGTGCCAGCTGTGAAGCGGCTAGCGGGCTAACGAGCTCCTACAATGAGCAGTTCTTC. Drawing the rest from reference TRBV2 and TRBJ2-1, the complete variable domain is EPEVTQTPSHQVTQMGQEVILRCVPISNHLYFYWYRQILGQKVEFLVSFYNNEISEKSEIFDDQFSVERPDGSNFTLKIRSTKLEDSAMYFCASCEAASGLTSSYNEQFFGPGTRLTVL.

This clonotype was seen ten or more times. The chain links TRBV28 to TRBJ2-7; 8 bases line up with TRBD1. Germline CDR1 is MDHEN and CDR2 is SYDVKM. The CDR3 sequence is 17 residues long. With V trimmed by 3 bases and J by 2 bases, 12 bases remained unmatched. CDR3 nucleotide sequence: TGTGCCAGCAGTTTTACCTCCGGGACAGGTAGTCCCTACGAGCAGTACTTC. It translates to CASSFTSGTGSPYEQYF.

This clonotype was detected many times. The rearrangement joins TRBV7-2 to TRBJ1-6; 10 nucleotides line up with TRBD1. This CDR3 is 16 amino acids long. In germline, CDR1 is SGHTA, CDR2 FQGNSA. The trim removed 4 bases at V and 6 bases at J, leaving 6 bases unmatched. The CDR3 is CASSSRTGGLNSPLHF. The CDR3 DNA is TGTGCCAGCAGCTCCCGGACAGGGGGACTTAATTCACCCCTCCACTTT.

This clonotype appeared once. A much larger clone is a single base away; this may be a read error. The chain is built from TRBV7-6 and TRBJ2-1; 10 bases are a match to TRBD1. The germline gives CDR1 SGHVS, CDR2 FNYEAQ. Trimming removed 7 bases from V and 0 bases from J; junction bases left unmatched: 18. The CDR3 runs 20 residues. Here the CDR3 reads CASNFLRDRGSRGSYNEQFF. CDR3 bases: TGTGCCAGCAACTTTCTCCGGGACAGGGGTAGTAGGGGCTCCTACAATGAGCAGTTCTTC.

This clonotype was seen only a few times. V usage is TRBV20-1 and J usage is TRBJ1-1; tentatively, D is TRBD1 (6 bases). This CDR3 has 14 residues. Germline lookup yields CDR1 DFQATT and CDR2 SNEGSKA (reference sequence). V lost 3 bases and J lost 0, with 11 bases in between. DNA for the CDR3: TGCAGTGCTAGTGGGACACAACTGAACACTGAAGCTTTCTTT. Protein sequence: CSASGTQLNTEAFF.

There are many counts of this clonotype. This chain uses TRBV30 with TRBJ2-7, with 9 bases that match TRBD1. The CDR3 has 15 amino acids. Germline V gene sequence: CDR1 GTSNPN, CDR2 SVGIG (reference sequence). V was pared by 0 bases and J by 5 bases, with 8 bases of the junction left unmatched. The CDR3 here is CAWSVSGTGKNEQYF. The CDR3 DNA reads TGTGCCTGGAGTGTGTCAGGGACAGGGAAGAACGAGCAGTACTTC.

This clonotype has at least ten counts. The CDR3 nucleotides read TGCAGTGCTAGAGATCCTACCGGGGGAGGGCGAAATACGCAGTATTTT. This gives the protein CSARDPTGGGRNTQYF. The chain joins TRBV20-1 to TRBJ2-3, with TRBD2 matching 7 bases. CDR1 and CDR2 from the germline V gene are DFQATT and SNEGSKA (reference sequence). This CDR3 has 16 amino acids. Trimming removed 0 bases from V and 7 bases from J; junction bases left unmatched: 13.

The chain couples TRBV12-3 or TRBV12-4 to TRBJ2-7, with 9 bases aligning to TRBD2. Losses at the gene ends were 3 bases for V and 3 bases for J; bases not matched to a gene: 3. The CDR3 runs 14 residues. The CDR3 sequence: CASSFLAGFYEQYF. CDR3 DNA sequence: TGTGCCAGCAGTTTCCTAGCGGGATTCTACGAGCAGTACTTC.

This clonotype appeared many times. The chain has TRBV6-1 and TRBJ2-7; D is undetermined. Germline CDR1 and CDR2: MNHNS and SASEGT. The germline V and J ends were trimmed by 4 bases and 5 bases, with 6 bases remaining between them. The CDR3 length is 11 residues. The CDR3 loop is CASSGSHEQYF. The CDR3 DNA follows: TGTGCCAGCAGTGGGTCCCACGAGCAGTACTTC.

The rearrangement uses TRBV7-2 and TRBJ2-5; 7 bases fit TRBD1. Germline CDR1 reads SGHTA; CDR2 reads FQGNSA. Germline trimming cut 6 bases from V and 1 base from J; bases unmatched to any gene: 5. The CDR3 has 14 residues. The CDR3 loop is CASRSWDSQETQYF. In DNA form, the CDR3 reads TGTGCCAGCAGGTCTTGGGACAGCCAAGAGACCCAGTACTTC.

This clonotype showed up just a few times. This chain connects TRBV19 to TRBJ2-5, with a tentative D call TRBD1 (5 bases). Trimming took off 5 bases at V and 11 bases at J, with 18 bases between the two ends. The germline V gene encodes CDR1 LNHDA and CDR2 SQIVND (reference sequence). This CDR3 is 13 amino acids long. The CDR3 DNA is TGTGCCAGTAGTTTTGGGCCCAGGGCAGAGCAGTACTTC. Protein product: CASSFGPRAEQYF.

This clonotype has just a few counts. The V gene is TRBV7-9, the J gene TRBJ1-2; weak D call: TRBD1 (5 bases). Germline CDR1 reads SEHNR; CDR2 reads FQNEAQ (reference sequence). The CDR3 has 14 residues. V gave up 4 bases and J gave up 4 bases, with 13 bases separating them. The CDR3 reads CASSSRDQGYGYTF. The DNA of the CDR3 is TGTGCCAGCAGCTCCAGGGATCAGGGCTATGGCTACACCTTC. Based on the CDR3 plus reference TRBV7-9 and TRBJ1-2, the full variable domain is DTGVSQNPRHKITKRGQNVTFRCDPISEHNRLYWYRQTLGQGPEFLTYFQNEAQLEKSRLLSDRFSAERPKGSFSTLEIQRTEQGDSAMYLCASSSRDQGYGYTFGSGTRLTVV.

In this sample, this clonotype turned up a few times. Just one base apart from a much larger clone, this may be a read error. The chain joins TRBV3-1 to TRBJ2-5; D might be TRBD1 (6 bases). The CDR3 has 14 residues. Germline V gene sequence: CDR1 LGHDT, CDR2 YNNKEL (reference sequence). CDR3 nucleotides: TGTGTCAGCAGCCAGGCCGGACAGTCAGAGACCCAGTACTTC. Amino acids: CVSSQAGQSETQYF.

The DNA for the CDR3 is TGTGCCAGCAGCTTACCGGCGACAGGTCGATACGAGCAGTACTTC. Translation gives CASSLPATGRYEQYF. The rearrangement uses TRBV7-2 and TRBJ2-7, with a possible D match to TRBD1 (6 bases). Germline V gene lookup returns CDR1 SGHTA and CDR2 FQGNSA. With 2 bases removed from V and 4 bases from J, the gap between germline ends came to 15 bases. The CDR3 is 15 residues long. The entire variable domain, with the rest obtained from reference TRBV7-2 and TRBJ2-7, is as follows: GAGVSQSPSNKVTEKGKDVELRCDPISGHTALYWYRQSLGQGLEFLIYFQGNSAPDKSGLPSDRFSAERTGGSVSTLTIQRTQQEDSAVYLCASSLPATGRYEQYFGPGTRLTVT.

This clonotype appeared a few times. It may be a read error: a sequence one base away is much more abundant. The genes are TRBV4-1 and TRBJ1-3, with D perhaps TRBD1 (6 bases). Germline lookup yields CDR1 MGHRA and CDR2 YSYEKL. The CDR3 has 15 residues. CDR3 loop: CASSQLTGSGNTTYF. The DNA of the CDR3 is TGCGCCAGCAGCCAACTAACAGGGAGTGGAAACACCACATATTTT.

This clonotype was seen a few times. This sequence joins TRBV6-5 and TRBJ1-1; D may be TRBD1 (5 bases). There are 15 residues in the CDR3. The V and J ends lost 7 bases and 0 bases respectively, with 15 bases between them. Germline V lookup: CDR1 MNHEY, CDR2 SVGAGI. CDR3 sequence: CASTVGGGLNTEAFF. The CDR3 DNA follows: TGTGCCAGCACGGTGGGGGGAGGGTTGAACACTGAAGCTTTCTTT.

This clonotype was seen repeatedly, ten times or more. The V call is TRBV5-1, the J call TRBJ1-5; D is perhaps TRBD1 (5 bases). This CDR3 is built from 14 residues. The germline gives CDR1 SGHRS, CDR2 YFSETQ. V was pared by 2 bases and J by 7 bases, with 13 bases between. CDR3 sequence reads: CASSLGTLGQPQHF. CDR3 coding DNA: TGCGCCAGCAGCTTAGGGACCCTAGGGCAGCCCCAGCATTTT.

This clonotype occurred many times. J is TRBJ2-3 and V is TRBV15, with a possible D match to TRBD1 (5 bases). This CDR3 contains 14 residues. With 1 base removed from V and 2 bases from J, the gap between germline ends came to 7 bases. Per the germline V gene, CDR1 is LNHNV and CDR2 is YYDKDF (reference sequence). For the CDR3, the DNA is TGTGCCACCAGCAGAGCAGGGTACACAGATACGCAGTATTTT. Amino acid sequence: CATSRAGYTDTQYF. The entire variable domain, with the rest obtained from reference TRBV15 and TRBJ2-3, is as follows: DAMVIQNPRYQVTQFGKPVTLSCSQTLNHNVMYWYQQKSSQAPKLLFHYYDKDFNNEADTPDNFQSRRPNTSFCFLDIRSPGLGDTAMYLCATSRAGYTDTQYFGPGTRLTVL.

The chain couples TRBV2 to TRBJ2-3, with D uncertain. CDR1 and CDR2 (germline): SNHLY, FYNNEI. The length of the CDR3 is 15 residues. Trimming stripped 2 bases from V and 10 bases from J, with 19 bases between. This chain's CDR3 is CASSELDQRLDAQYF. The DNA for the CDR3 is TGTGCCAGCAGTGAATTGGACCAAAGGCTTGATGCGCAGTATTTT.

The CDR3 DNA reads TGTGCCACCAGCGAGCCGGGACACTCAGATACGCAGTATTTT. It translates to CATSEPGHSDTQYF. The chain uses TRBV15 and TRBJ2-3, with D maybe TRBD1 (6 bases). Germline CDR1 and CDR2: LNHNV and YYDKDF (reference sequence). The CDR3 runs 14 residues. V lost 5 bases and J 4 bases, leaving 13 bases between the germline ends.